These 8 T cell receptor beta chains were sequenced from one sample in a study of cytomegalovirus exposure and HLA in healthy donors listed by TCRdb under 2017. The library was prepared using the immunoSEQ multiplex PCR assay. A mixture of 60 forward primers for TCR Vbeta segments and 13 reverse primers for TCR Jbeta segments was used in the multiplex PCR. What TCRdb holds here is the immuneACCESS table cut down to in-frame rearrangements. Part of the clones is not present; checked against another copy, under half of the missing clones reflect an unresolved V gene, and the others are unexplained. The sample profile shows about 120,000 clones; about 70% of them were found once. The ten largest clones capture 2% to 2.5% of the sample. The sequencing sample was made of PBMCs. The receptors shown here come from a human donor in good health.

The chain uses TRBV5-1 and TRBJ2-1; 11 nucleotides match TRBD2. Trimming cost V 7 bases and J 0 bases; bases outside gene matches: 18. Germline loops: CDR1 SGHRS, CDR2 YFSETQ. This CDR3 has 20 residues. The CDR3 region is CASSSPPGLAAVSSYNEQFF. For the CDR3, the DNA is TGCGCCAGCTCCTCCCCCCCGGGACTAGCGGCCGTCAGCTCCTACAATGAGCAGTTCTTC. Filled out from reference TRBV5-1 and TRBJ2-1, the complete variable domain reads KAGVTQTPRYLIKTRGQQVTLSCSPISGHRSVSWYQQTPGQGLQFLFEYFSETQRNKGNFPGRFSGRQFSNSRSEMNVSTLELGDSALYLCASSSPPGLAAVSSYNEQFFGPGTRLTVL.

Written as DNA, the CDR3 is TGTGCCAGCAGTTTTTCCCCCGAGTACGAGCAGTACTTC. It specifies CASSFSPEYEQYF. V is TRBV28 and J is TRBJ2-7; D unclear. CDR3 size: 13 residues. Germline assignment: CDR1 MDHEN and CDR2 SYDVKM. The V gene lost 3 bases and the J gene lost 4 bases, with 10 bases spanning the gap. Combining the CDR3 with reference TRBV28 and TRBJ2-7 gives the whole variable domain DVKVTQSSRYLVKRTGEKVFLECVQDMDHENMFWYRQDPGLGLRLIYFSYDVKMKEKGDIPEGYSVSREKKERFSLILESASTNQTSMYLCASSFSPEYEQYFGPGTRLTVT.

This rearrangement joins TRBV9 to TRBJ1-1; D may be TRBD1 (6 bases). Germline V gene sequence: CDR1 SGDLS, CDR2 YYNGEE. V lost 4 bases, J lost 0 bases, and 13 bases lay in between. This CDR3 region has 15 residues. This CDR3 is CASSSGVGVNTEAFF. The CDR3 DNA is TGTGCCAGCAGCTCAGGGGTAGGTGTGAACACTGAAGCTTTCTTT.

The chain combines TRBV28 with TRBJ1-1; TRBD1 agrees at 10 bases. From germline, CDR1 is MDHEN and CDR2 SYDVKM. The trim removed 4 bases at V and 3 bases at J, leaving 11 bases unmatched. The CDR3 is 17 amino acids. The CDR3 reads CASSSWTGGEEDTEAFF. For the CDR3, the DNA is TGTGCCAGCAGTTCTTGGACAGGGGGAGAAGAGGACACTGAAGCTTTCTTT.

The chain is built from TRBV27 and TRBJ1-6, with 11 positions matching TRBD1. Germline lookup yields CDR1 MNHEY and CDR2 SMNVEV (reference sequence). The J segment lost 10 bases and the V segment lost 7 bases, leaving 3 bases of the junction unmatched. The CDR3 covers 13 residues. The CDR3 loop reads CASIGDRGSPLHF. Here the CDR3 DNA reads TGTGCCAGCATTGGGGACAGGGGGTCACCCCTCCACTTT.

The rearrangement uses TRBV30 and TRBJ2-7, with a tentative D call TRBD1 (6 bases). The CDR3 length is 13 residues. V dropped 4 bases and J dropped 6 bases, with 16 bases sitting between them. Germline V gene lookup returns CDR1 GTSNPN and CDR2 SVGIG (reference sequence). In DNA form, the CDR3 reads TGTGCCTGGACTAATTCAGGGGCTGGCGAGCAGTACTTC. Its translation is CAWTNSGAGEQYF.

CDR3 sequence reads: CASLGAQLAKNIQYF. As DNA, the CDR3 is TGTGCCAGCTTAGGGGCCCAATTAGCCAAAAACATTCAGTACTTC. V is TRBV2 and J is TRBJ2-4; tentatively, D is TRBD1 (5 bases). Looked up from germline, CDR1 is SNHLY and CDR2 is FYNNEI. The CDR3 runs 15 residues. Deletions cut 8 bases from V and 0 bases from J, with 14 bases between.

CDR3 in amino acids: CASSSGETSTNEKLFF. CDR3 in DNA: TGTGCCAGCAGCTCCGGGGAAACCTCAACTAATGAAAAACTGTTTTTT. The chain has TRBV11-1 and TRBJ1-4; D gene unclear. CDR3 length: 16 amino acids. Deletions cut 4 bases from V and 0 bases from J, with 12 bases between. The V gene's germline CDR1 is SGHAT and CDR2 FQDESV (reference sequence).